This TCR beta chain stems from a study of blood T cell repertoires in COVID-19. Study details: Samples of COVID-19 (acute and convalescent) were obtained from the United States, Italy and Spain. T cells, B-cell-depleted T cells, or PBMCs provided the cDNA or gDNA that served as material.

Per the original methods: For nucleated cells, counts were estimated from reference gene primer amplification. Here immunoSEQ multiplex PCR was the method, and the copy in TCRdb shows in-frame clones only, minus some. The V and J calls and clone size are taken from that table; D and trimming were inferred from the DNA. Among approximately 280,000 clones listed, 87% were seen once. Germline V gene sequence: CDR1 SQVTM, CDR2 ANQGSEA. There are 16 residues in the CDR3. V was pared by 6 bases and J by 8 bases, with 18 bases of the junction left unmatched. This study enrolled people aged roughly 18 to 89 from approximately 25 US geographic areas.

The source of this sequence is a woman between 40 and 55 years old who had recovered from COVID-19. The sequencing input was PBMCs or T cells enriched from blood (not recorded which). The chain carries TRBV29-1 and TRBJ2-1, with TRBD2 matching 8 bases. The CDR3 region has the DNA TGCAGCGTGCTCCCCACTAGAGCGGGAGTGGTCGATGAGCAGTTCTTC. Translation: CSVLPTRAGVVDEQFF.